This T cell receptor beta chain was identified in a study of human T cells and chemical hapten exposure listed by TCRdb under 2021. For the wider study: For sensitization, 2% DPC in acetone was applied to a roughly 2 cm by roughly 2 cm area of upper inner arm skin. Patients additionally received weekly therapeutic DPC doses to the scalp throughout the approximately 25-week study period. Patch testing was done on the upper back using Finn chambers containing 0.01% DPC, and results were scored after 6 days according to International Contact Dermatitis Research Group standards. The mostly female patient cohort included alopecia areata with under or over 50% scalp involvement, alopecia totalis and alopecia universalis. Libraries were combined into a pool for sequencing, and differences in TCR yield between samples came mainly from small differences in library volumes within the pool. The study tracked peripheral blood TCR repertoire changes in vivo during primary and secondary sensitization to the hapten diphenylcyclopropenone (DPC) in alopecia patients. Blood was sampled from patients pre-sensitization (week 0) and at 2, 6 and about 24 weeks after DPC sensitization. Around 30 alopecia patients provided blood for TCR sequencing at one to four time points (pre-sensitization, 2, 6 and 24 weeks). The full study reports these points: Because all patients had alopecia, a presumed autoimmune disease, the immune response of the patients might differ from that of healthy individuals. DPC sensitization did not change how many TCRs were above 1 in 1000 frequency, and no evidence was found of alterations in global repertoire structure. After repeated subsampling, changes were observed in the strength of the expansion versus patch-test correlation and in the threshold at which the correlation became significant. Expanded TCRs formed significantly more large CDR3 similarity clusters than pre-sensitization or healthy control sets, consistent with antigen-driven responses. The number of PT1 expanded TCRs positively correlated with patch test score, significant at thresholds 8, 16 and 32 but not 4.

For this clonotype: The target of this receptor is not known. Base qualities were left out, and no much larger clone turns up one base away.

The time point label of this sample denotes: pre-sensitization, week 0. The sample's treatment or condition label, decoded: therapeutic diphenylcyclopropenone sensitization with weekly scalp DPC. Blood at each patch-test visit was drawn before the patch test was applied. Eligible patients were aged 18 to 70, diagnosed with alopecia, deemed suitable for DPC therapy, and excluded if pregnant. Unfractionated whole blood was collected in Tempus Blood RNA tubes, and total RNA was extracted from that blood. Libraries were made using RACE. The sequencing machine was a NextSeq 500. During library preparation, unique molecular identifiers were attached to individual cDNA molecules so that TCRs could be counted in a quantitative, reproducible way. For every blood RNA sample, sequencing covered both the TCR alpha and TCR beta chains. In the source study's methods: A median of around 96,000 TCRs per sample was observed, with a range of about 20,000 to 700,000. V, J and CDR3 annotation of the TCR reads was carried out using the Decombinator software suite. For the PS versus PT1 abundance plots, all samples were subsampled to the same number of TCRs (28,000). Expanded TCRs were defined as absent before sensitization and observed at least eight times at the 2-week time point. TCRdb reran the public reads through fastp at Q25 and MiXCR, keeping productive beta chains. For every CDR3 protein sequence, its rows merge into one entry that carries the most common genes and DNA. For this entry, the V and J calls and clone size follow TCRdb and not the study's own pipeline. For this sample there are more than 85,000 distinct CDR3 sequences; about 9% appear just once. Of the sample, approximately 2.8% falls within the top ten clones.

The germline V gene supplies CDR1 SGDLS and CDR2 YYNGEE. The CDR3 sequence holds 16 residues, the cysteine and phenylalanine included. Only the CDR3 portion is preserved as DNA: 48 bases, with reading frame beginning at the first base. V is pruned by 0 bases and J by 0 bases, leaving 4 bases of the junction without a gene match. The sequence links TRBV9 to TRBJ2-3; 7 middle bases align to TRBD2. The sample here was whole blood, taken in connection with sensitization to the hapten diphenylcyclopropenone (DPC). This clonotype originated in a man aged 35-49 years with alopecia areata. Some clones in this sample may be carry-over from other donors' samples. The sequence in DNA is TGTGCCAGCAGCGTAGCGGCGGGAGAAAGCACAGATACGCAGTATTTT. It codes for CASSVAAGESTDTQYF.